Here is one TCR beta chain with its context. Its antigen remains unidentified. The record originates from a study of cytomegalovirus exposure and HLA in healthy donors. Study-wide points: In vitro assays verified that three CMV-associated chains recognized CMV antigens specifically.

The CDR3 is 14 residues long. Trimming shortened V by 2 bases and J by 5 bases, and 13 bases separated the two germline ends. Germline loops: CDR1 SGHRS, CDR2 YFSETQ. This PCR relied on a set of 60 Vbeta primers and 13 Jbeta primers. Measured with immunoSEQ multiplex PCR; TCRdb has only the in-frame clones, and not every one. The sample lists 110,000 to 150,000 clones, about 80% seen once, with around 2.5% in the top ten. V and J are TRBV5-1 and TRBJ1-2; D gene unclear. Sequencing used PBMCs. This TCR came from a woman younger than 35 in good health and CMV-seropositive. DNA for the CDR3: TGCGCCAGCAGCTTTGAGGGCGCGGGATATGGCTACACCTTC. Its protein product is CASSFEGAGYGYTF.